A selection of T cell receptor beta chains follows, all from one sample in a study. MiXCR was run by TCRdb on the 5' RACE reads, yielding one entry per CDR3 protein. This table holds approximately 7,200 distinct CDR3 sequences, around 37% found once. The sequenced sample consisted of memory CD4+ T cells sorted from blood. Receptors originate from a female donor with breast cancer. CDR3s include the opening cysteine and the closing phenylalanine or tryptophan. A D gene is named only where the DNA matches it firmly. A row's size may be missing; if present it is once, few, many or a size class.

CDR3aa | CDR3nt | d_gene | j_gene | abundance | v_gene
CASLSGGGTGELFF | TGTGCCAGCCTTAGCGGGGGAGGAACCGGGGAGCTGTTTTTT | TRBD2 | TRBJ2-2 | - | TRBV2
CASSQAGLVAEQYF | TGCGCCAGCAGCCAAGCTGGTTTGGTGGCCGAGCAGTACTTC | - | TRBJ2-7 | few | TRBV4-3
CSAPASSGGISYNEQFF | TGCAGTGCCCCTGCATCCAGCGGGGGCATCTCCTACAATGAGCAGTTCTTC | TRBD2 | TRBJ2-1 | - | TRBV20-1
CASSRTGQETQYF | TGTGCCAGCAGCCGAACCGGACAAGAGACCCAGTACTTC | - | TRBJ2-5 | medium-sized | TRBV7-3
CASGSREGTDTQYF | TGTGCCAGCGGCTCTCGGGAGGGGACAGATACGCAGTATTTT | TRBD2 | TRBJ2-3 | - | TRBV7-9
CASSLGLAGSEQFF | TGTGCCAGCAGCTTGGGACTAGCGGGCAGTGAGCAGTTCTTC | TRBD2 | TRBJ2-1 | - | TRBV11-3
CAMIQPGLAGSLGTQYF | TGTGCCATGATACAGCCTGGGCTAGCGGGCTCCCTAGGTACGCAGTATTTT | TRBD2 | TRBJ2-3 | - | TRBV30
CSVTTGSEQYF | TGCAGCGTCACGACAGGTTCCGAGCAGTACTTC | - | TRBJ2-7 | large | TRBV29-1
CASSYSSREGQFF | TGTGCCAGCAGTTACTCGTCCCGGGAGGGACAGTTCTTC | TRBD2 | TRBJ2-1 | - | TRBV6-5
CASVLEENTEAFF | TGTGCCAGCGTCCTGGAGGAGAACACTGAAGCTTTCTTT | - | TRBJ1-1 | few | TRBV7-9
CASSPTRDKGYGYTF | TGTGCCAGCAGCCCCACCCGGGACAAAGGCTATGGCTACACCTTC | - | TRBJ1-2 | - | TRBV7-6
CASSQGITGNEQYF | TGTGCCAGCAGCCAAGGGATTACAGGGAACGAGCAGTACTTC | - | TRBJ2-7 | - | TRBV3-1
CASSRSHYEQFF | TGTGCCAGCAGCCGTTCTCATTATGAGCAGTTCTTC | - | TRBJ2-1 | - | TRBV11-3
CSATDRAIGTDTQYF | TGCAGTGCTACGGACAGGGCCATAGGCACAGATACGCAGTATTTT | TRBD1 | TRBJ2-3 | - | TRBV20-1
CASSWGDRDSNQPQHF | TGTGCCAGCAGTTGGGGGGACAGAGATAGCAATCAGCCCCAGCATTTT | TRBD1 | TRBJ1-5 | - | TRBV6-2/TRBV6-3
CASRPGTAVGTDTQYF | TGTGCCAGCAGACCCGGGACCGCAGTGGGGACAGATACGCAGTATTTT | - | TRBJ2-3 | - | TRBV2
CASRAGRRDGYTF | TGTGCCAGCAGGGCTGGGCGCCGGGATGGCTACACCTTC | - | TRBJ1-2 | - | TRBV27
CASSEALGAPGTQYF | TGTGCCAGCAGTGAAGCGCTCGGGGCGCCGGGTACGCAGTATTTT | - | TRBJ2-3 | - | TRBV2
CAGGDADTQYF | TGTGCCGGAGGTGACGCAGATACGCAGTATTTT | - | TRBJ2-3 | few | TRBV10-3
CASSFPGGNTIYF | TGTGCCAGCAGCTTTCCCGGGGGAAACACCATATATTTT | - | TRBJ1-3 | few | TRBV7-9
CASRPSGANVLTF | TGTGCCAGTCGTCCCTCTGGGGCCAACGTCCTGACTTTC | - | TRBJ2-6 | - | TRBV18
CASTQGAYEQYF | TGCGCCAGCACGCAGGGAGCCTACGAGCAGTACTTC | - | TRBJ2-7 | medium-sized | TRBV10-1
CASSLSGHINSPLHF | TGTGCCAGCAGCTTGTCCGGACACATAAATTCACCCCTCCACTTT | - | TRBJ1-6 | few | TRBV7-3
CASSQDRGTGGLEQFF | TGTGCCAGCAGCCAAGATAGGGGGACTGGGGGCCTAGAGCAGTTCTTC | - | TRBJ2-1 | few | TRBV4-2
CASSGGTGVHGYTF | TGTGCCAGCAGCGGGGGGACAGGGGTACATGGCTACACCTTC | TRBD1 | TRBJ1-2 | few | TRBV7-2
CASSTTGIRAFF | TGTGCCAGTAGTACTACAGGGATAAGAGCTTTCTTT | - | TRBJ1-1 | - | TRBV19
CASSPFWTGGGANVLTF | TGTGCCAGCTCACCATTTTGGACAGGTGGTGGGGCCAACGTCCTGACTTTC | TRBD1 | TRBJ2-6 | few | TRBV18
CASSYRFLTYGYTF | TGTGCCAGCAGCTACCGGTTTCTGACCTATGGCTACACCTTC | - | TRBJ1-2 | medium-sized | TRBV12-3/TRBV12-4
CASSYTVLILPQVFF | TGTGCCAGCAGCTACACCGTCCTGATTTTGCCCCAAGTTTTCTTT | - | TRBJ1-1 | few | TRBV6-2/TRBV6-3
CASSLGPGVSTEAFF | TGTGCCAGTAGCCTTGGACCCGGGGTAAGCACTGAAGCTTTCTTT | - | TRBJ1-1 | - | TRBV19
CSAAPGGDYYEQYF | TGCAGTGCTGCCCCAGGGGGAGACTACTACGAGCAGTACTTC | TRBD1 | TRBJ2-7 | few | TRBV20-1
CASSLVSLRLSGANVLTF | TGTGCCAGCAGCTTGGTTAGTTTGAGATTATCAGGGGCCAACGTCCTGACTTTC | - | TRBJ2-6 | medium-sized | TRBV7-2
CASRRGAGFRSNTEAFF | TGTGCCAGCAGACGGGGTGCAGGGTTCAGGTCAAACACTGAAGCTTTCTTT | - | TRBJ1-1 | - | TRBV12-3/TRBV12-4
CASSLRVEGQFF | TGTGCCAGCAGCCTCCGGGTTGAGGGGCAGTTCTTC | - | TRBJ2-1 | - | TRBV7-2
CASSSSPGTANYGYTF | TGTGCCAGCAGCTCCTCACCAGGGACCGCTAACTATGGCTACACCTTC | - | TRBJ1-2 | medium-sized | TRBV7-2
CASSGTSVTGELFF | TGTGCCAGCTCAGGGACTAGCGTAACCGGGGAGCTGTTTTTT | TRBD2 | TRBJ2-2 | - | TRBV7-3
CSADRAAGGLFF | TGCAGTGCCGACAGGGCGGCCGGGGGGCTGTTTTTT | - | TRBJ2-2 | - | TRBV20-1
CSARWPNTGELFF | TGCAGTGCTAGGTGGCCGAACACCGGGGAGCTGTTTTTT | - | TRBJ2-2 | - | TRBV20-1
CSATVTYEQYF | TGCAGTGCTACGGTGACCTACGAGCAGTACTTC | - | TRBJ2-7 | - | TRBV20-1
CASTDRGTNNYGYTF | TGTGCCAGTACTGACAGGGGGACCAATAACTATGGCTACACCTTC | TRBD1 | TRBJ1-2 | - | TRBV6-5
CSARVSGAQETQYF | TGCAGTGCTAGAGTTAGCGGGGCCCAAGAGACCCAGTACTTC | TRBD2 | TRBJ2-5 | few | TRBV20-1
CASSGQARRPQHF | TGTGCCAGCAGCGGACAGGCAAGACGGCCCCAGCATTTT | TRBD1 | TRBJ1-5 | - | TRBV12-3/TRBV12-4
CASSLWREGHEQYF | TGTGCCAGCAGTTTATGGCGGGAGGGCCACGAGCAGTACTTC | TRBD2 | TRBJ2-7 | few | TRBV12-3/TRBV12-4
CASSRGDATNTGELFF | TGTGCCAGCAGCCGGGGGGACGCAACGAACACCGGGGAGCTGTTTTTT | TRBD2 | TRBJ2-2 | - | TRBV12-3/TRBV12-4